This T cell receptor (beta chain) was sequenced in a study of shared clonotypes between healthy human individuals. Points on this clone: Its antigen remains unknown.

CD45RO negativity and positive selection for CCR7 defined naive CD8 cells, a population that excluded terminally differentiated effector memory CD45RA+ cells. Among the donors, all were Caucasian adults who lived in Nashville, Tennessee. Source study methods: ImmunoSEQ only sent back junction sequences with no quality scores, so filtering was done differently. The assay was immunoSEQ multiplex PCR, and TCRdb's table has in-frame clones only and misses some. That table gives V, J and clone size, and the DNA gave D and trimming. The data hold about 2.2 million clones, with 80% to 95% observed a single time. CDR3 length: 13 amino acids. Germline-derived CDR1 and CDR2 are SGHDT and YYEEEE. V lost 3 bases, J lost 0 bases, and 7 bases lay in between. General observations from the study: Rarefaction indicated that sorted-subset sequencing remained incomplete although depth was large. Represented diversity (both genetic and exposure-history) was limited by the small number of donors.

This sequence joins TRBV5-6 and TRBJ2-7, with D hard to call. The clonotype was recovered from a man between 18 and 35 years old in good health. Some clones in this sample may be carry-over from other donors' samples. Sequenced: naive CD8+ T cells from PBMCs. The CDR3 region has the DNA TGTGCCAGCAGCTCCTCTAGCTCCTACGAGCAGTACTTC. Translated, it gives CASSSSSSYEQYF.